This paragraph reports one T cell receptor (beta chain). Antigen specificity is unknown. Trimming cost V 8 bases and J 5 bases; bases outside gene matches: 9. Germline CDR1 SEHNR, CDR2 FQNEAQ (reference sequence). The CDR3 is made up of 15 amino acids. This sample is part of a study of shared clonotypes between healthy human individuals. Study results and limitations: Estimated clonotype richness was generally higher in naive than memory subsets.

Measured with immunoSEQ multiplex PCR; TCRdb has only the in-frame clones, and not every one. The data contain approximately 840,000 clones, about 96% of them singletons. Naive CD8 cells were CD45RO-negative, positively selected for CCR7, excluding terminally differentiated effector memory CD45RA+ cells. Healthy HIV-negative adults with no recent acute infections or vaccinations were recruited as donors. The TCR sequence derives from a young man in good health. This chain links TRBV7-9 with TRBJ2-7, with TRBD2 matching over 13 bases. Material: naive CD8+ T cells sorted from blood. The CDR3 DNA is TGTGCCAGCCGGGGGCCAGGACTAGCGGGAGACGAGCAGTACTTC. As protein: CASRGPGLAGDEQYF. The full variable domain, its missing parts supplied by reference TRBV7-9 and TRBJ2-7, is DTGVSQNPRHKITKRGQNVTFRCDPISEHNRLYWYRQTLGQGPEFLTYFQNEAQLEKSRLLSDRFSAERPKGSFSTLEIQRTEQGDSAMYLCASRGPGLAGDEQYFGPGTRLTVT.